This T cell receptor (beta chain) was sequenced for a study of response to subunit inactivated influenza vaccine. TCRdb called the RT-PCR reads again in MiXCR, with one record for every CDR3 protein. Found here are roughly 760,000 distinct CDR3 sequences, less than 25% of them singletons; the top ten hold 9.5% to 13%. Sequences were derived from PBMCs from blood, sampled less than 6 days after vaccination. The TCR was taken from a man in his forties or fifties who received an inactivated influenza vaccine.

The CDR3 DNA reads TGTGCCAGCAGCCAGCTCAACATGTACGGGGAGCTGTTTTTT. This sequence encodes CASSQLNMYGELFF. V is TRBV3-1 and J is TRBJ2-2; D is unresolved. The V gene lost 3 bases and the J gene lost 7 bases, with 12 bases spanning the gap. The germline V gene encodes CDR1 LGHDT and CDR2 YNNKEL (reference sequence). There are 14 residues in the CDR3.